What follows is one TCR beta chain and its context. The antigen is undetermined. For every donor, a draw yielded ten milliliters of peripheral blood. This CDR3 is built from 13 residues. Germline CDR1 reads MNHNS; CDR2 reads SASEGT. With V trimmed by 3 bases and J by 8 bases, 5 bases remained unmatched. The record originates from a study of blood T cells in healthy people across ages. Study-wide results and caveats: Among long-lived donors, naive CD4+ cells were more numerous and diversity higher than in aged donors. The lack of PBMC sorting stopped any conclusive naive versus antigen-experienced comparison.

It was with a sample-barcoded 5' primer and a J-beta primer mix that a second PCR of about 6 to 11 cycles was run. At least 2.5 million CDR3-containing paired-end reads were obtained per sample. TCRdb re-analysed the 5' RACE reads in MiXCR, keeping a single row per CDR3 protein. In the table there are around 2 million distinct CDR3 sequences, about two fifths of which are singletons. The J gene is TRBJ1-2, the V gene TRBV6-1; 8 bases map to TRBD1. The source material was blood. The clonotype was recovered from a human donor in good health. The CDR3 DNA is TGTGCCAGCAGTGAGGACAGGGCTGACGGCTACACCTTC. Its protein product is CASSEDRADGYTF.